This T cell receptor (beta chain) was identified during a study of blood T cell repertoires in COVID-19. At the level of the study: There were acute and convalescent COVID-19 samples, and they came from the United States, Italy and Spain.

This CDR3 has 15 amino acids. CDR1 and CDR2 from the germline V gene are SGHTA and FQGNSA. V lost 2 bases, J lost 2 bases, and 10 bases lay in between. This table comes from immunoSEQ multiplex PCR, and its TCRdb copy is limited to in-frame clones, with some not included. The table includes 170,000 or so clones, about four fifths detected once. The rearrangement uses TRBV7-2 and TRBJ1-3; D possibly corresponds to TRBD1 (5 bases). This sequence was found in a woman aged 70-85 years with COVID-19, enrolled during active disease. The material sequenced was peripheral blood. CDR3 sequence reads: CASSLQGVAGNTIYF. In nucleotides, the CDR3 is TGTGCCAGCAGCTTACAGGGTGTTGCTGGAAACACCATATATTTT.